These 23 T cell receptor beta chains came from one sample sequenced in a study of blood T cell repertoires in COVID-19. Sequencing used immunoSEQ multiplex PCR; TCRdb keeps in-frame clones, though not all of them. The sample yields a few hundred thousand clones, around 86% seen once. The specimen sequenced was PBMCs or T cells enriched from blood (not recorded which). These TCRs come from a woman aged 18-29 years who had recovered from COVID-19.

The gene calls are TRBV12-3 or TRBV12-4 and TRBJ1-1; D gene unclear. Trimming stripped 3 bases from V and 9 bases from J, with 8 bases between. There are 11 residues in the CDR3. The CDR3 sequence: CASSLGRKAFF. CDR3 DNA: TGTGCCAGCAGTTTGGGCAGGAAAGCTTTCTTT.

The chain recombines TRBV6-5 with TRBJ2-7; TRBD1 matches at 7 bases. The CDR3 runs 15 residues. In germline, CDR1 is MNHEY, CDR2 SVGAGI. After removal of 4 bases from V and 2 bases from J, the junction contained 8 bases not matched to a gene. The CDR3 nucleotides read TGTGCCAGCAGTTCTGGACAGGCTATAACCTACGAGCAGTACTTC. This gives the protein CASSSGQAITYEQYF.

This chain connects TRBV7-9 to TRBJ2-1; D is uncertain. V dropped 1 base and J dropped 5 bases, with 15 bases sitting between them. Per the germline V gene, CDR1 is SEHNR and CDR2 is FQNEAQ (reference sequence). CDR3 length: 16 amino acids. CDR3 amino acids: CASSLESPPPDNEQFF. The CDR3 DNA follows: TGTGCCAGCAGCTTAGAATCCCCTCCCCCCGACAATGAGCAGTTCTTC.

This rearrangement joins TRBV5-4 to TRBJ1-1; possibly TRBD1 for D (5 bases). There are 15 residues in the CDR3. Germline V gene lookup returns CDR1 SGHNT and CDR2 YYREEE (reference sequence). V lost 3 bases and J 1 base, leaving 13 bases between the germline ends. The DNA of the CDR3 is TGTGCCAGCAGCTCGGTTTGGCAGGGGAACACTGAAGCTTTCTTT. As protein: CASSSVWQGNTEAFF.

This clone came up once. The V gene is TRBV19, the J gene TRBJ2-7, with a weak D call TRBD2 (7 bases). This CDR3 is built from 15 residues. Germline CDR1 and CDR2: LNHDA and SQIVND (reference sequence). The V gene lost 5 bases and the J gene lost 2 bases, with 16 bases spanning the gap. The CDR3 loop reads CASSGGRGPPYEQYF. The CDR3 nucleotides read TGTGCCAGTAGTGGTGGGCGGGGGCCGCCCTACGAGCAGTACTTC.

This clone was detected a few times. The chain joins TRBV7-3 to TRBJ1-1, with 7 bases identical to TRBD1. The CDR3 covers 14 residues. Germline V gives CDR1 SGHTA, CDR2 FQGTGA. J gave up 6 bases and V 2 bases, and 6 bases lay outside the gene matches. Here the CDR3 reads CASSLWGTASEAFF. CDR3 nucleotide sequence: TGTGCCAGCAGCTTATGGGGGACAGCCTCTGAAGCTTTCTTT. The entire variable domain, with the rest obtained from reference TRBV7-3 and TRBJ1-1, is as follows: GAGVSQTPSNKVTEKGKYVELRCDPISGHTALYWYRQSLGQGPEFLIYFQGTGAADDSGLPNDRFFAVRPEGSVSTLKIQRTERGDSAVYLCASSLWGTASEAFFGQGTRLTVV.

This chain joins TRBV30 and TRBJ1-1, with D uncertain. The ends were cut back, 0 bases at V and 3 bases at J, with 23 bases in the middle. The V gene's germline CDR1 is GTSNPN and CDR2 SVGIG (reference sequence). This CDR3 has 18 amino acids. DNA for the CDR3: TGTGCCTGGAGTGTACGTTTTTCGGTTCGCATCCCCGACACTGAAGCTTTCTTT. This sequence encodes CAWSVRFSVRIPDTEAFF.

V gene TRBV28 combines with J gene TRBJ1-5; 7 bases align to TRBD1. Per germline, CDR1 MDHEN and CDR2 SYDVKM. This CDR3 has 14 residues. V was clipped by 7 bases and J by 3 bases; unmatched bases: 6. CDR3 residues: CASINRGPNQPQHF. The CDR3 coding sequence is TGTGCCAGCATCAACAGGGGCCCCAATCAGCCCCAGCATTTT.

The CDR3 sequence: CASSRGTGVSNQPQHF. CDR3 nucleotide sequence: TGTGCCAGTAGCCGCGGGACAGGTGTTAGCAATCAGCCCCAGCATTTT. This rearrangement joins TRBV19 to TRBJ1-5, with 8 bases fitting TRBD1. The CDR3 loop spans 16 amino acids. Trimming at V came to 6 bases and at J to 0 bases, leaving 7 bases not matched to a gene. Per germline, CDR1 LNHDA and CDR2 SQIVND (reference sequence).

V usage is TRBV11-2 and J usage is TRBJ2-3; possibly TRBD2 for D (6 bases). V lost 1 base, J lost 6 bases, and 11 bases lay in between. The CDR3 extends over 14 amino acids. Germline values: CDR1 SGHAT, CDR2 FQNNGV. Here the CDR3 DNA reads TGTGCCAGCAGCTTAGGTACGGAGGGGGATACGCAGTATTTT. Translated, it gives CASSLGTEGDTQYF.

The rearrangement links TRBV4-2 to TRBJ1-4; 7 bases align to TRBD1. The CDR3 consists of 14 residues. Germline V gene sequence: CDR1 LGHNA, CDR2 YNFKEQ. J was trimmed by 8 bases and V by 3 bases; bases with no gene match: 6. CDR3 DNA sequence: TGTGCCAGCAGCCAGGGACAGAGGGGCGAAAAACTGTTTTTT. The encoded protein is CASSQGQRGEKLFF.

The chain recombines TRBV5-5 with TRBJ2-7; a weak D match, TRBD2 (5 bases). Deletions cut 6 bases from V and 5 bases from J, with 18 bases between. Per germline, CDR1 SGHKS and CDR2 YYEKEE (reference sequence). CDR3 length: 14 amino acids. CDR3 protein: CASISTRSRNEQYF. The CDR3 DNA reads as TGTGCCAGCATATCCACTAGAAGCAGAAACGAGCAGTACTTC.

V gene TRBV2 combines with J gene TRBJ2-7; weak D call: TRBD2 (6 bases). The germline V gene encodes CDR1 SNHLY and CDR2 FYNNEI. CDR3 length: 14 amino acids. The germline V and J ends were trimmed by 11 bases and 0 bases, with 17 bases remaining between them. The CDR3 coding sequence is TGTGCCTCATCCCGGGAGCTCAGCTCCTACGAGCAGTACTTC. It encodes CASSRELSSYEQYF. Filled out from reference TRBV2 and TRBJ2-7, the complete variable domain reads EPEVTQTPSHQVTQMGQEVILRCVPISNHLYFYWYRQILGQKVEFLVSFYNNEISEKSEIFDDQFSVERPDGSNFTLKIRSTKLEDSAMYFCASSRELSSYEQYFGPGTRLTVT.

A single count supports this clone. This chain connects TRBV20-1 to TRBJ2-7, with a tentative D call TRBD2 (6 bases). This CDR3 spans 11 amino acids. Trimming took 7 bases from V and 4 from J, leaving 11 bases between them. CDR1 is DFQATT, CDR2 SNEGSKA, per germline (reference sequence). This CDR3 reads CSVGSGYEQYF. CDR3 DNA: TGCAGTGTAGGTAGCGGATACGAGCAGTACTTC.

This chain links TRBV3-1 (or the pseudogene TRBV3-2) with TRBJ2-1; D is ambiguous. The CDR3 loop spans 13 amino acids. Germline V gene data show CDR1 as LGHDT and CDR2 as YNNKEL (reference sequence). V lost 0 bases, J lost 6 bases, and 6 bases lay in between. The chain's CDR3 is CASSQDSPNEQFF. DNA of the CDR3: TGTGCCAGCAGCCAAGACTCCCCCAATGAGCAGTTCTTC.

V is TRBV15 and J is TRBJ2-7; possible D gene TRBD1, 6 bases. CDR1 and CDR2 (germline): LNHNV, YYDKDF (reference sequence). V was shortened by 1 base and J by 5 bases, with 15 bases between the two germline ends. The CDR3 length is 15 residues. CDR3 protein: CATSRAGGQRHEQYF. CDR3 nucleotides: TGTGCCACCAGCAGAGCTGGAGGACAGCGGCACGAGCAGTACTTC. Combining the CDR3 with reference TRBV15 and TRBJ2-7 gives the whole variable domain DAMVIQNPRYQVTQFGKPVTLSCSQTLNHNVMYWYQQKSSQAPKLLFHYYDKDFNNEADTPDNFQSRRPNTSFCFLDIRSPGLGDTAMYLCATSRAGGQRHEQYFGPGTRLTVT.

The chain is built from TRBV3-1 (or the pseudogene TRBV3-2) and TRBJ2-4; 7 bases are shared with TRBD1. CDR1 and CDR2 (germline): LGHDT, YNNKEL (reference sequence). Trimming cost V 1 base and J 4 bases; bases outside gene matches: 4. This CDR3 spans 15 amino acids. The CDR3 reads CASSQASDRKNIQYF. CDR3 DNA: TGTGCCAGCAGCCAAGCCTCGGACAGGAAAAACATTCAGTACTTC.

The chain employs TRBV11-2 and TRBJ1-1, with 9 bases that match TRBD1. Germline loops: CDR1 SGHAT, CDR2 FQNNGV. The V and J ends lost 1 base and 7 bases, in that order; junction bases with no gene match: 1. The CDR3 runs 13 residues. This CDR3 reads CASSLGQGVEAFF. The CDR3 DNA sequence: TGTGCCAGCAGCTTAGGACAGGGGGTTGAAGCTTTCTTT.

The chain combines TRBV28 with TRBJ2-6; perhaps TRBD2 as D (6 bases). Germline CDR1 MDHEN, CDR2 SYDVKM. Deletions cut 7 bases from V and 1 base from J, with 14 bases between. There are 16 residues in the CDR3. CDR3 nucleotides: TGTGCCAGCACCGGCGGGACCGGGTCTGGGGCCAACGTCCTGACTTTC. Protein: CASTGGTGSGANVLTF.

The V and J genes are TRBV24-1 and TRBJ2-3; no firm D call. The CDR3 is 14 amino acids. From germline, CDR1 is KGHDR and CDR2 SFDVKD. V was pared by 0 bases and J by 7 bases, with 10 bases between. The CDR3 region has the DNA TGTGCCACCAGTGATTTGCCATCAGGTCATACGCAGTATTTT. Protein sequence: CATSDLPSGHTQYF.

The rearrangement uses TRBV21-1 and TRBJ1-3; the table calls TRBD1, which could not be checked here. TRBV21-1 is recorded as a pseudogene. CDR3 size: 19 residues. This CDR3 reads CASSLPPLGQDLSGNTIYF. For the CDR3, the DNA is TGTGCCAGCAGCCTTCCCCCTTTGGGGCAGGACCTCTCTGGAAACACCATATATTTT.

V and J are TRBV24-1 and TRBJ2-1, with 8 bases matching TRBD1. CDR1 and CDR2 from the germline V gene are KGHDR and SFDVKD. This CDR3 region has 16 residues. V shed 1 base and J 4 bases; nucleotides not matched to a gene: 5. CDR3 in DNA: TGTGCCACCAGTGATTTAACAGGGGGTTCGTACAATGAGCAGTTCTTC. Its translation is CATSDLTGGSYNEQFF.

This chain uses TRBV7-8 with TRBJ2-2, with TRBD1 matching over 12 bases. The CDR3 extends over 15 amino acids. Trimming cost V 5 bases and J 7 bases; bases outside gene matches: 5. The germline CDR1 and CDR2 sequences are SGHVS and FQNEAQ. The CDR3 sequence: CASSRDRGPNGELFF. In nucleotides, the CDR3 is TGTGCCAGCAGCAGGGACAGGGGGCCGAACGGGGAGCTGTTTTTT.